Listed here are 25 T cell receptor beta chains from one sample, sequenced in a study of breast tumors, draining lymph nodes, adjacent tissues. The lymph nodes were axillary draining lymph nodes from breast cancer patients. Each CDR3 protein is one row after TCRdb ran MiXCR on the multiplex PCR reads. The sample lists 200,000 or so distinct CDR3 sequences, around 33% seen once, with roughly 4% in the top ten. The specimen was axillary lymph node tissue. Receptor source: a female donor with breast cancer. Some clones in this sample may be carry-over from other donors' samples.

This clonotype was counted at least ten times. The chain recombines TRBV19 with TRBJ1-4; D is unclear. Germline CDR1 LNHDA, CDR2 SQIVND (reference sequence). This CDR3 has 15 residues. Trimming took off 10 bases at V and 0 bases at J, with 15 bases between the two ends. CDR3 sequence: CATSGMRATNEKLFF. The CDR3 DNA reads TGTGCCACCTCGGGGATGAGGGCAACTAATGAAAAACTGTTTTTT.

Concerning this clonotype itself: It is likely a read error, because the conserved phenylalanine at the end of the CDR3 is missing. V and J are TRBV7-9 and TRBJ1-2; 9 positions agree with TRBD1. Germline-derived CDR1 and CDR2 are SEHNR and FQNEAQ (reference sequence). The CDR3 has 13 amino acids. The junction had 7 bases not matched to a gene; V was cut back by 6 bases and J by 8 bases. The CDR3 DNA reads as TGTGCCAGCAGTACCGGACAGGGGTACGGCTACACCTCC. It specifies CASSTGQGYGYTS.

This chain uses TRBV5-6 with TRBJ2-1; D unclear. The CDR3 has 11 amino acids. The germline V and J ends were trimmed by 1 base and 15 bases, with 11 bases remaining between them. Germline values: CDR1 SGHDT, CDR2 YYEEEE. In DNA, the CDR3 is TGTGCCAGCAGCTTGCACAATGCGCGGTTCTTC. Its protein product is CASSLHNARFF.

This clonotype showed up many times. The chain couples TRBV2 to TRBJ1-3; D is possibly TRBD1 (6 bases). Germline CDR1 is SNHLY and CDR2 is FYNNEI. V dropped 4 bases and J dropped 0 bases, with 13 bases sitting between them. CDR3 size: 16 residues. The CDR3 loop reads CASSARTASSGNTIYF. The DNA for the CDR3 is TGTGCCAGCAGTGCCCGGACAGCTAGCTCTGGAAACACCATATATTTT.

At least ten counts were recorded for this clonotype. A junction end diverges from the germline sequence, so it may reflect a read error. The chain couples TRBV6-6 to TRBJ2-7; 7 bases map to TRBD2. CDR1 is MNHNY, CDR2 SVGAGI, per germline (reference sequence). The CDR3 runs 18 residues. DNA for the CDR3: TGTGCCAGCAGTCACTCGATGCAGCTAGCGGTTACCCTCTACGAGCAGTACTTC. Protein: CASSHSMQLAVTLYEQYF.

This sequence joins TRBV7-9 and TRBJ2-1; TRBD2 matches at 16 bases. The CDR3 is 20 residues long. Trimming took 5 bases from V and 0 from J; bases not matched to a gene: 10. Germline V gene lookup returns CDR1 SEHNR and CDR2 FQNEAQ (reference sequence). The chain's CDR3 is CASSVVPGLAGGPSYNEQFF. CDR3 DNA: TGTGCCAGCAGCGTTGTCCCGGGACTAGCGGGGGGGCCCTCCTACAATGAGCAGTTCTTC.

This sequence joins TRBV7-9 and TRBJ1-6; D call uncertain. Per the germline V gene, CDR1 is SEHNR and CDR2 is FQNEAQ (reference sequence). V was pared by 7 bases and J by 13 bases, with 14 bases between. The CDR3 contains 12 residues. CDR3 nucleotide sequence: TGTGCCAGCATGCCTCTAGCGGGGCCCCTCCACTTT. Translating it yields CASMPLAGPLHF.

This clonotype was counted ten times or more. V usage is TRBV7-2 and J usage is TRBJ1-2; 8 nucleotides line up with TRBD1. This CDR3 region has 13 residues. Trimming cost V 5 bases and J 8 bases; bases outside gene matches: 7. Looked up from germline, CDR1 is SGHTA and CDR2 is FQGNSA. The CDR3 region is CASSQDRGGGYTF. CDR3 sequence (DNA): TGTGCCAGCAGCCAAGACAGGGGAGGCGGCTACACCTTC. Together with reference TRBV7-2 and TRBJ1-2, the CDR3 gives the full variable domain: GAGVSQSPSNKVTEKGKDVELRCDPISGHTALYWYRQSLGQGLEFLIYFQGNSAPDKSGLPSDRFSAERTGGSVSTLTIQRTQQEDSAVYLCASSQDRGGGYTFGSGTRLTVV.

In regard to this clonotype: Likely a read error: the CDR3 ends without its conserved phenylalanine or tryptophan. The limits of the CDR3 on the DNA are not certain, so only TCRdb's listed CDR3 is given. The V gene is TRBV7-9, the J gene TRBJ1-6; the table's D call, TRBD1, has no DNA check behind it. The CDR3 is 9 amino acids in total, end residues counted. Germline V gene lookup returns CDR1 SEHNR and CDR2 FQNEAQ (reference sequence). The CDR3 region is CASSPRTLL.

This chain connects TRBV5-4 to TRBJ2-2, with D maybe TRBD2 (5 bases). The germline gives CDR1 SGHNT, CDR2 YYREEE (reference sequence). This CDR3 has 15 amino acids. Trimming left V 7 bases short and J 6 bases short, with 19 bases between. DNA of the CDR3: TGTGCCAGCGGGAGTCTAGCAGCAGGCGCCGGGGAGCTGTTTTTT. It is translated as CASGSLAAGAGELFF.

Concerning this clonotype itself: Possible read error: a much larger clone is one base away. CDR3 in amino acids: CASSPPGPDREPFHYGYTF. In DNA form, the CDR3 reads TGTGCCAGCAGCCCGCCCGGCCCCGACAGGGAACCCTTCCACTATGGCTACACCTTC. The chain carries TRBV7-9 and TRBJ1-2; TRBD1 aligns across 7 bases. Looked up from germline, CDR1 is SEHNR and CDR2 is FQNEAQ (reference sequence). There are 19 residues in the CDR3. Trimming at V came to 5 bases and at J to 3 bases, leaving 21 bases not matched to a gene.

This clonotype was found many times. The chain recombines TRBV6-5 with TRBJ2-5, with 11 bases that match TRBD1. CDR1 MNHEY and CDR2 SVGAGI come from the germline V gene. This CDR3 has 17 amino acids. Trimming at V came to 7 bases and at J to 5 bases, leaving 15 bases not matched to a gene. The CDR3 region is CASTHPSGTGGMETQYF. The CDR3 DNA reads as TGTGCCAGCACCCACCCCTCCGGGACAGGGGGGATGGAGACCCAGTACTTC.

Many counts were recorded for this clonotype. The chain is built from TRBV6-5 and TRBJ2-3; no definite D call. V was pared by 6 bases and J by 5 bases, with 6 bases between. This CDR3 contains 11 residues. Germline CDR1 and CDR2: MNHEY and SVGAGI. For the CDR3, the DNA is TGTGCCAGCAGAGAAAGAGATACGCAGTATTTT. It yields the protein CASRERDTQYF.

About this clonotype: One junction end does not reproduce the germline sequence, and a read error may be involved. This chain uses TRBV12-3 or TRBV12-4 with TRBJ2-2; 7 positions agree with TRBD1. The CDR3 spans 15 residues. DNA for the CDR3: TGTGCCGGCAGTTTCGGCGACAGGGACGCCGGGGAGCTGTTTTTT. Translated: CAGSFGDRDAGELFF.

This clonotype appeared many times. V usage is TRBV20-1 and J usage is TRBJ2-1; the D call may be TRBD1 or TRBD2 (5 bases each). CDR3 length: 15 amino acids. The V gene lost 1 base and the J gene lost 2 bases, with 12 bases spanning the gap. In germline, CDR1 is DFQATT, CDR2 SNEGSKA (reference sequence). CDR3: CSARVGQGPYNEQFF. CDR3 bases: TGCAGTGCTAGAGTCGGTCAGGGACCCTACAATGAGCAGTTCTTC.

This clonotype has at least ten counts. This chain links TRBV2 with TRBJ2-1; no reliable D call. The CDR3 has 15 amino acids. Trimming removed 7 bases at V and 5 bases at J, with 18 bases between. CDR1 and CDR2 from the germline V gene are SNHLY and FYNNEI. Here the CDR3 reads CASNSDGVFNNEQFF. In DNA form, the CDR3 reads TGTGCCAGCAATAGTGATGGGGTGTTCAACAATGAGCAGTTCTTC. Drawing the rest from reference TRBV2 and TRBJ2-1, the complete variable domain is EPEVTQTPSHQVTQMGQEVILRCVPISNHLYFYWYRQILGQKVEFLVSFYNNEISEKSEIFDDQFSVERPDGSNFTLKIRSTKLEDSAMYFCASNSDGVFNNEQFFGPGTRLTVL.

This clonotype has at least ten counts. The chain combines TRBV11-2 with TRBJ2-1, with a possible D match to TRBD1 (5 bases). Germline V lookup: CDR1 SGHAT, CDR2 FQNNGV. V lost 7 bases and J lost 4, with 11 bases in between. This CDR3 comprises 13 residues. The CDR3 spells CASKMTAYNEQFF. CDR3 in DNA: TGTGCCAGCAAAATGACAGCATACAATGAGCAGTTCTTC.

In this sample, this clonotype turned up many times. The chain links TRBV7-9 to TRBJ2-2; D is unclear. CDR3 size: 12 residues. The V and J ends lost 3 bases and 8 bases respectively, with 7 bases between them. The germline CDR1 and CDR2 sequences are SEHNR and FQNEAQ (reference sequence). The CDR3 reads CASSFSSGELFF. The CDR3 coding sequence is TGTGCCAGCAGCTTTTCTTCAGGGGAGCTGTTTTTT. Supplemented by reference TRBV7-9 and TRBJ2-2, the full variable domain reads DTGVSQNPRHKITKRGQNVTFRCDPISEHNRLYWYRQTLGQGPEFLTYFQNEAQLEKSRLLSDRFSAERPKGSFSTLEIQRTEQGDSAMYLCASSFSSGELFFGEGSRLTVL.

This clonotype was counted at least ten times. The chain employs TRBV2 and TRBJ2-3; perhaps D is TRBD1 or TRBD2 (7 bases each). Trimming removed 6 bases at V and 5 bases at J, with 18 bases between. The CDR3 covers 15 residues. Germline V CDR1 and CDR2: SNHLY, FYNNEI. The CDR3 nucleotides read TGTGCCAGCAGCCCCAGGGGGGGGGGAGGAGATACGCAGTATTTT. Translation: CASSPRGGGGDTQYF.

This clonotype was recorded at least ten times. The CDR3 nucleotides read TGTGCCAGCAGTAAGACAGGGTTGAAGGAAAAACTGTTTTTT. This gives the protein CASSKTGLKEKLFF. The V and J genes are TRBV12-3 or TRBV12-4 and TRBJ1-4, with 7 bases matching TRBD1. Germline trimming cut 5 bases from V and 8 bases from J; bases unmatched to any gene: 8. This CDR3 comprises 14 residues.

The table lists this clonotype with many counts. CDR3 DNA: TGTGCCAGCAGTTTGGGCAGTGGGGCCAACGTCCTGACTTTC. Its protein is CASSLGSGANVLTF. The chain combines TRBV12-3 or TRBV12-4 with TRBJ2-6, with D uncertain. Between the trimmed V and J ends, which lost 3 bases and 3 bases, there was a span of 6 bases. The CDR3 is 14 residues long.

This clonotype was picked up many times. The genes are TRBV12-3 or TRBV12-4 and TRBJ1-6, with a tentative D call TRBD1 (5 bases). V gave up 3 bases and J gave up 9 bases, with 12 bases separating them. The CDR3 is 14 residues long. In DNA, the CDR3 is TGTGCCAGCAGTTTCAGTGAGGGACGTTCACCCCTCCACTTT. This translates into CASSFSEGRSPLHF.

This clonotype was counted many times. This rearrangement joins TRBV5-1 to TRBJ1-2; tentative D call: TRBD1 (6 bases). CDR3 length equals 12 residues. Per the germline V gene, CDR1 is SGHRS and CDR2 is YFSETQ. Trimming removed 4 bases at V and 7 bases at J, with 11 bases between. CDR3 amino acids: CASSPSTGGYTF. CDR3 nucleotides: TGCGCCAGCAGCCCCTCGACAGGTGGCTACACCTTC. Complete variable domain (other parts from reference TRBV5-1 and TRBJ1-2): KAGVTQTPRYLIKTRGQQVTLSCSPISGHRSVSWYQQTPGQGLQFLFEYFSETQRNKGNFPGRFSGRQFSNSRSEMNVSTLELGDSALYLCASSPSTGGYTFGSGTRLTVV.

On this clonotype itself: Just one base apart from a much larger clone, this may be a read error. The chain joins TRBV5-4 to TRBJ2-6; D not certain. Germline lookup yields CDR1 SGHNT and CDR2 YYREEE (reference sequence). The CDR3 loop spans 14 amino acids. Between the trimmed V and J ends, which lost 0 bases and 6 bases, there was a span of 7 bases. CDR3: CASSLVVAANVLTF. The CDR3 DNA reads TGTGCCAGCAGCTTGGTGGTTGCGGCCAACGTCCTGACTTTC.

This clonotype was seen ten or more times. The chain links TRBV7-6 to TRBJ2-1, with TRBD2 identical over 7 bases. The CDR3 totals 15 residues. V was pared by 2 bases and J by 7 bases, with 8 bases of the junction left unmatched. In germline, CDR1 is SGHVS, CDR2 FNYEAQ. The CDR3 here is CASSLIGPGGNEQFF. The CDR3 region has the DNA TGTGCCAGCAGCTTAATAGGGCCCGGGGGGAATGAGCAGTTCTTC.